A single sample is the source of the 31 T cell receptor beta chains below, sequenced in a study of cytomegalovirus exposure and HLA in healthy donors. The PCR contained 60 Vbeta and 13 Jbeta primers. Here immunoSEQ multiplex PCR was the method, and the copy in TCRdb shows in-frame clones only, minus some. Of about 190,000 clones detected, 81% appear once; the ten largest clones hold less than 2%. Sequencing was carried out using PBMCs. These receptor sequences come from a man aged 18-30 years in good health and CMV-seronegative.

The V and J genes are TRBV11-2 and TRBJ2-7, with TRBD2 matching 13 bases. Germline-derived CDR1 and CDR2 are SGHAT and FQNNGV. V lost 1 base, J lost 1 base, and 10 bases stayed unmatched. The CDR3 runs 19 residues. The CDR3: CASSLVSRLAGGGSYEQYF. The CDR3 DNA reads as TGTGCCAGCAGCTTAGTCTCGAGACTAGCGGGAGGAGGGTCCTACGAGCAGTACTTC.

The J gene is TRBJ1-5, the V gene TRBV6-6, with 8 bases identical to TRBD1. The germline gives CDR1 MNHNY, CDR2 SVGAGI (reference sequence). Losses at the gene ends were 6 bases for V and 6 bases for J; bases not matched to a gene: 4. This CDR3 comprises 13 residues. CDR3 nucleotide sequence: TGTGCCAGCAGACAGGGGGTGACTCAGCCCCAGCATTTT. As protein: CASRQGVTQPQHF.

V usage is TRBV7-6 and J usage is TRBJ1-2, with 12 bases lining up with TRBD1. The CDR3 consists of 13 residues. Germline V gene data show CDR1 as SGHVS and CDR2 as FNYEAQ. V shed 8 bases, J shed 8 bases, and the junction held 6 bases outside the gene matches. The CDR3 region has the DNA TGTGCCAGCCGGGACAGGGGGCGTAGGGGCTACACCTTC. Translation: CASRDRGRRGYTF.

The CDR3 reads CASSPPIARQGGKNIQYF. The CDR3 coding sequence is TGTGCCAGCTCACCACCCATCGCGAGACAGGGGGGAAAAAACATTCAGTACTTC. The genes are TRBV18 and TRBJ2-4; 9 positions agree with TRBD1. Germline CDR1 reads KGHSH; CDR2 reads LQKENI. The CDR3 contains 18 residues. V lost 0 bases and J lost 4; bases outside the gene matches: 10.

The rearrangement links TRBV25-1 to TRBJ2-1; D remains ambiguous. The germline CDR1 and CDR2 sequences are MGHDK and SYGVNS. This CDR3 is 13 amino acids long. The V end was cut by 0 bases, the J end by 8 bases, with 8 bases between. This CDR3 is CASSEYIGDEQFF. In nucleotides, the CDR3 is TGTGCCAGCAGTGAATATATTGGAGATGAGCAGTTCTTC.

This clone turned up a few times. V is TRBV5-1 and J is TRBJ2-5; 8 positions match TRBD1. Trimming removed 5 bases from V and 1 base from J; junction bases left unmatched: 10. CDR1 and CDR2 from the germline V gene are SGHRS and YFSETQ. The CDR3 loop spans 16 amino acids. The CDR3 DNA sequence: TGCGCCAGCAGAACAGGGGGAAGTGCCCCCCAAGAGACCCAGTACTTC. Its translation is CASRTGGSAPQETQYF.

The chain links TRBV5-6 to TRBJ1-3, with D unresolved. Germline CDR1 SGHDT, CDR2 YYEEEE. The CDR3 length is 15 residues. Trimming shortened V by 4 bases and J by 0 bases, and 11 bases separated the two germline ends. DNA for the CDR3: TGTGCCAGCAGCCGCCCTTCCAGCTCTGGAAACACCATATATTTT. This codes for CASSRPSSSGNTIYF.

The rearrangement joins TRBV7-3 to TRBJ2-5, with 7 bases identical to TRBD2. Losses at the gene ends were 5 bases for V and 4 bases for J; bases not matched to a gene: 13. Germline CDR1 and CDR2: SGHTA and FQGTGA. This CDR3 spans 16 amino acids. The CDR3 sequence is CASSPLGVGGRETQYF. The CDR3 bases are TGTGCCAGCAGCCCCCTGGGTGTGGGGGGGAGAGAGACCCAGTACTTC.

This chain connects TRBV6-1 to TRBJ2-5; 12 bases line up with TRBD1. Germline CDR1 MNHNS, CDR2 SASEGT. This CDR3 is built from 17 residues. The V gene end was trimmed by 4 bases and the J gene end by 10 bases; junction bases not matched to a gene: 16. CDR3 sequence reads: CASSVGPRDRGLGDQYF. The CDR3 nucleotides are TGTGCCAGCAGTGTAGGCCCCCGGGACAGGGGGCTCGGGGACCAGTACTTC.

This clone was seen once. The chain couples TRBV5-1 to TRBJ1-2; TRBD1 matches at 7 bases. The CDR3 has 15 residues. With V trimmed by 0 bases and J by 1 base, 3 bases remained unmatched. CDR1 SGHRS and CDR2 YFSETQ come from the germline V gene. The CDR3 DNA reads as TGCGCCAGCAGCTTGGACGGGACAGTTAACTATGGCTACACCTTC. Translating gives CASSLDGTVNYGYTF.

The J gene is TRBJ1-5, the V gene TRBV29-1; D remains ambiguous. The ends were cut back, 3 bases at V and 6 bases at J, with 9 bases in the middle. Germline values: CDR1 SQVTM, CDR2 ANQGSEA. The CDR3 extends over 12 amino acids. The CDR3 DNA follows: TGCAGCGTTGAGCTCAGCGGTCAGCCCCAGCATTTT. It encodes CSVELSGQPQHF.

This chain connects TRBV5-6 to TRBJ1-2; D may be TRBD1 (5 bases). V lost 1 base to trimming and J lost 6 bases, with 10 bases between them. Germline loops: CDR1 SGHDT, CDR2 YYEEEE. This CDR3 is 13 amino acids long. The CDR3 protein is CASSLPQGHGYTF. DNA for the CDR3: TGTGCCAGCAGCTTGCCCCAGGGTCATGGCTACACCTTC.

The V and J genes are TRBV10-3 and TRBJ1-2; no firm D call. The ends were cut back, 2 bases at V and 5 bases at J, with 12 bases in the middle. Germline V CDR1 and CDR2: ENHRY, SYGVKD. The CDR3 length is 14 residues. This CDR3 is CAISEVPTGYGYTF. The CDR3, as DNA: TGTGCCATCAGTGAGGTCCCAACGGGTTATGGCTACACCTTC.

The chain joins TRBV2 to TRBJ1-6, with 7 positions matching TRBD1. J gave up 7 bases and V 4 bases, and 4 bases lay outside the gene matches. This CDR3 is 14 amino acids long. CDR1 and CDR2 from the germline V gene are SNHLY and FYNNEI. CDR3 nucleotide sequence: TGTGCCAGCAGTGGACAGGGTGGGAATTCACCCCTCCACTTT. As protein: CASSGQGGNSPLHF.

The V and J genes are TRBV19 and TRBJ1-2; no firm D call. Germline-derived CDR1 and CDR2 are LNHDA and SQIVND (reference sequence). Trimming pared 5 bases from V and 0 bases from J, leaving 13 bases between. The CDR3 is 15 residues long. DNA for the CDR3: TGTGCCAGTAGTCCAGGTCCCCAACCTAACTATGGCTACACCTTC. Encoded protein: CASSPGPQPNYGYTF.

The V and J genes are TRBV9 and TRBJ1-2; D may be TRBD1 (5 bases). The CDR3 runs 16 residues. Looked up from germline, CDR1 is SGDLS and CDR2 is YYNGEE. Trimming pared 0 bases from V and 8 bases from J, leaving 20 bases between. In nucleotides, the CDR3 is TGTGCCAGCAGCGTAGATCCCCGGGGGGGGTCGGCAGGCTACACCTTC. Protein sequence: CASSVDPRGGSAGYTF.

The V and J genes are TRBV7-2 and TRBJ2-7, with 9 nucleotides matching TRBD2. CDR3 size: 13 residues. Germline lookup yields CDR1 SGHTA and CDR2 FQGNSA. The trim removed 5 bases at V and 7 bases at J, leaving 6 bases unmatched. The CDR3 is CASSPIAGVEQYF. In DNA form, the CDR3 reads TGTGCCAGCAGCCCGATAGCGGGAGTAGAGCAGTACTTC. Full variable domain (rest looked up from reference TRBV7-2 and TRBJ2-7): GAGVSQSPSNKVTEKGKDVELRCDPISGHTALYWYRQSLGQGLEFLIYFQGNSAPDKSGLPSDRFSAERTGGSVSTLTIQRTQQEDSAVYLCASSPIAGVEQYFGPGTRLTVT.

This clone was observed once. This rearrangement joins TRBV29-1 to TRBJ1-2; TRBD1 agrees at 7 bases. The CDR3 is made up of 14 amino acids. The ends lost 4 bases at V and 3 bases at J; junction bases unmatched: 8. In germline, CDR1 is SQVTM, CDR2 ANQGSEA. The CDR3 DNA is TGCAGCGTTGCCCCTCGACAGGGCCACTATGGCTACACCTTC. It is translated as CSVAPRQGHYGYTF.

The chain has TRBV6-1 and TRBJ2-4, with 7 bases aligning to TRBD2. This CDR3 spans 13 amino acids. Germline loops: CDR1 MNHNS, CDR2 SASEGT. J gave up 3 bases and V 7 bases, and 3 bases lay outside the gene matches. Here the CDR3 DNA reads TGTGCCAGCACTCCGGGGGGCAAAAACATTCAGTACTTC. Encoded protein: CASTPGGKNIQYF.

The CDR3 spells CASSFRQTVAFF. The CDR3 DNA sequence: TGTGCCAGCAGCTTCCGACAGACGGTGGCTTTCTTT. This sequence joins TRBV7-9 and TRBJ1-1; tentatively, D is TRBD1 (5 bases). Germline CDR1 and CDR2: SEHNR and FQNEAQ (reference sequence). CDR3 size: 12 residues. The ends were cut back, 3 bases at V and 11 bases at J, with 13 bases in the middle.

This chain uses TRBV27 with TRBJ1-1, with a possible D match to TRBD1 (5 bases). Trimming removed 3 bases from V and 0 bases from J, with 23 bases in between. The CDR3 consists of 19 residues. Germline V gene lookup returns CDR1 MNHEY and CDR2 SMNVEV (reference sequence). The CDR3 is CASSLISNLRRGMNTEAFF. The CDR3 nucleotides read TGTGCCAGCAGTTTGATCTCTAACCTCAGACGGGGGATGAACACTGAAGCTTTCTTT.

The CDR3 nucleotides read TGTGCCAGCAGCCTCGACAGGGACTCTGGAAACACCATATATTTT. Translating gives CASSLDRDSGNTIYF. The V gene is TRBV7-9, the J gene TRBJ1-3; TRBD1 agrees at 7 bases. This CDR3 region has 15 residues. After removal of 5 bases from V and 0 bases from J, the junction contained 4 bases not matched to a gene. Germline V gives CDR1 SEHNR, CDR2 FQNEAQ (reference sequence).

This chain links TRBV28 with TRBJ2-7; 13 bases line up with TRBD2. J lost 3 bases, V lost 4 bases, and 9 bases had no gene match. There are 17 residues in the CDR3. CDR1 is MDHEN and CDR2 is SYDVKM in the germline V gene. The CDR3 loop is CASSSTTWTSGSYEQYF. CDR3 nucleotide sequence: TGTGCCAGCAGTTCCACTACCTGGACTAGCGGGAGCTACGAGCAGTACTTC.

The CDR3 here is CASSLFAGSHQPQHF. CDR3 coding DNA: TGTGCCAGCAGTTTATTTGCGGGGTCACATCAGCCCCAGCATTTT. The chain employs TRBV27 and TRBJ1-5; D is unresolved. The CDR3 is 15 amino acids. V lost 1 base and J 5 bases, leaving 12 bases between the germline ends. Germline-derived CDR1 and CDR2 are MNHEY and SMNVEV (reference sequence).

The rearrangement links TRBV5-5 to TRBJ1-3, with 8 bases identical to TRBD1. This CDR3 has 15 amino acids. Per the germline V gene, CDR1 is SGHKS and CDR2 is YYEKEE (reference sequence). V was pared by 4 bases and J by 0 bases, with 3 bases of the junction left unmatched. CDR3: CASSPGQVSGNTIYF. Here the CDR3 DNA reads TGTGCCAGCAGCCCGGGACAGGTCTCTGGAAACACCATATATTTT.

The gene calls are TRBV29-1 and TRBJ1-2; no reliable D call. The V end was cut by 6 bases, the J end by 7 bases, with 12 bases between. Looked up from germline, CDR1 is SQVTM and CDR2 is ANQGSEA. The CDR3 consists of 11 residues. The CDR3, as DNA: TGCAGCGTAGCCCGGGAGGGTGGCTACACCTTC. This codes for CSVAREGGYTF.

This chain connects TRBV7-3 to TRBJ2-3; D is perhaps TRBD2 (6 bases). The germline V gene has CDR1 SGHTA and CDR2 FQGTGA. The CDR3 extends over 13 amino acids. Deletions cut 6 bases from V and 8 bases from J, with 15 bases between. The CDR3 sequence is CASSTGSGRTQYF. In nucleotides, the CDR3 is TGTGCCAGCAGTACCGGGAGCGGCCGTACGCAGTATTTT.

The CDR3 nucleotides read TGTGCCAGCAGCTTAGCGGTTGCTAGCACAGATACGCAGTATTTT. Translating it yields CASSLAVASTDTQYF. The chain couples TRBV6-5 to TRBJ2-3, with D maybe TRBD2 (6 bases). The CDR3 is 15 amino acids. V was clipped by 6 bases and J by 0 bases, with 13 bases between them. Germline-derived CDR1 and CDR2 are MNHEY and SVGAGI.

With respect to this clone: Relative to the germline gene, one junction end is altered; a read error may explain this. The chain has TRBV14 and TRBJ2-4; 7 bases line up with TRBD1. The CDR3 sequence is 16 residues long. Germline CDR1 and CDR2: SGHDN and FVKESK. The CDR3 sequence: CASSKEMTGIKNIQYF. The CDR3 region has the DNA TGTGCCAGCAGCAAAGAAATGACAGGGATCAAAAACATTCAGTACTTC.

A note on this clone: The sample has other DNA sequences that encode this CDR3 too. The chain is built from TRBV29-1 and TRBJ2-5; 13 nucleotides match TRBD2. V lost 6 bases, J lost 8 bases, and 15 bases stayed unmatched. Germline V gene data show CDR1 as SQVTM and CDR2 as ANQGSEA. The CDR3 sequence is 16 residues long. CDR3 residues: CSVELAGGFGGETQYF. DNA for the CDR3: TGCAGCGTAGAACTAGCGGGAGGGTTCGGGGGAGAAACCCAGTACTTC.

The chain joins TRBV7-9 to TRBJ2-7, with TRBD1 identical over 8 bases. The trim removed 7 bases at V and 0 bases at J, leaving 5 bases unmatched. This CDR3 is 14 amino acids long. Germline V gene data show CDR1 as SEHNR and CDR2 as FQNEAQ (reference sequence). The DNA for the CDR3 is TGTGCCAGCACCCGACAGGGGATCTCCTACGAGCAGTACTTC. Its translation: CASTRQGISYEQYF.